These T cell receptor beta chains were read from a single sample in a study of T cells of healthy individuals. Each CDR3 protein gets one entry after TCRdb re-called the 5' RACE reads with MiXCR. The repertoire includes around 63,000 distinct CDR3 sequences, 15% to 20% of them detected once, and around 5% sits in the top ten. The receptors come from a human donor in good health. The CDR3 runs from the conserved cysteine through the conserved F or W. Fields, in order: D gene, clone size, J gene, V gene, CDR3 DNA, CDR3 protein. The D gene is left open where the match is weak. Clone size is stated in some rows and not others, as once, few, many or a class when expanded.

-	few	TRBJ2-1	TRBV4-3	TGCGCCAGCAGCCAAGTGAAACCGGGGGAGCAGTTCTTC	CASSQVKPGEQFF
TRBD2	few	TRBJ2-1	TRBV5-1	TGCGCCAGCAGCTTGGCCGCACAAACTAGCGGGGTCGATGAGCAGTTCTTC	CASSLAAQTSGVDEQFF
-	many	TRBJ1-3	TRBV7-9	TGTGCCAGCAGGATCCTCTCTGGAAACACCATATATTTT	CASRILSGNTIYF
-	-	TRBJ2-7	TRBV23-1	TGCGCCAGCAGTCAATATGAGGTGGCCGGCTGGACAGCGGCTCACTCCTACGAGCAGTACTTC	CASSQYEVAGWTAAHSYEQYF
-	many	TRBJ2-3	TRBV18	TGTGCCAGCTCACCACCCAGAGCTCTTCGCACAGATACGCAGTATTTT	CASSPPRALRTDTQYF
TRBD2	-	TRBJ2-3	TRBV12-3/TRBV12-4	TGTGCCAGCAGTCCCCAACTAGCGGGAGGGCCAAATACGCAGTATTTT	CASSPQLAGGPNTQYF
TRBD2	many	TRBJ2-1	TRBV29-1	TGCAGCGTTGCGGTAGCGGGAGGGAATGAGCAGTTCTTC	CSVAVAGGNEQFF
-	-	TRBJ2-7	TRBV4-1	TGCGCCAGCAGCCCCTCAGGTAGGGGGGGTCCCTCCTACGAGCAGTACTTC	CASSPSGRGGPSYEQYF
-	few	TRBJ2-2	TRBV6-2/TRBV6-3	TGTGCCAGCAGCCTAACAAGGGGGAGGGCCATCGGGGAGCTGTTTTTT	CASSLTRGRAIGELFF
-	-	TRBJ1-3	TRBV15	TGTGCCACCAGCAGAGATCACCGAAACACCATATATTTT	CATSRDHRNTIYF
-	-	TRBJ1-4	TRBV12-3/TRBV12-4	TGTGCCAGCACTAAAAAGCCAAGGGTCAGGGAAGGAGTAACTAATGAAAAACTGTTTTTT	CASTKKPRVREGVTNEKLFF
TRBD2	-	TRBJ2-6	TRBV5-4	TGTGCCAGCAGCCCCGGGGGGAAGATTACTGGGGCCAACGTCCTGACTTTC	CASSPGGKITGANVLTF
TRBD1	-	TRBJ2-7	TRBV15	TGTGCCACCAGCAGAAGCCGGGACAGGGGGACGGTTGAGCAGTACTTC	CATSRSRDRGTVEQYF
-	few	TRBJ2-7	TRBV28	TGTGCCAGCAGTGGCGGCGGCTACGAGCAGTACTTC	CASSGGGYEQYF
-	few	TRBJ1-1	TRBV20-1	TGCAGTGCTCTGTTGGACAGCACTAACACTGAAGCTTTCTTT	CSALLDSTNTEAFF
TRBD1	many	TRBJ2-7	TRBV7-3	TGTGCCAGCAGCTTAATTGGTCGGGACAGATCATCCTACGAGCAGTACTTC	CASSLIGRDRSSYEQYF
-	-	TRBJ1-4	TRBV19	TGTGCCAGTAGCCCGAACGCCCGAGGCAATGAAAGACTGTTTTTT	CASSPNARGNERLFF
-	-	TRBJ2-2	TRBV18	TGTGCCAGCTCACCGTTGAACACCGGGGAGCTGTTTTTT	CASSPLNTGELFF
-	many	TRBJ1-6	TRBV3-1	TGTGCCAGCAGCCGCCCCAGGGGTAATTCACCCCTCCACTTT	CASSRPRGNSPLHF
TRBD2	many	TRBJ2-3	TRBV7-2	TGTGCCAGCAGCCCCCGGGCGGGGGGGCTGGATACGCAGTATTTT	CASSPRAGGLDTQYF
-	-	TRBJ1-3	TRBV27	TGTGCCAGCGCGCCGGTGTCAGACTCTGGAAACACCATATATTTT	CASAPVSDSGNTIYF
TRBD1	many	TRBJ2-5	TRBV5-6	TGTGCCAGCAGCTTAACAGGGGGCGGAGAGACCCAGTACTTC	CASSLTGGGETQYF
TRBD2	many	TRBJ2-3	TRBV20-1	TGCAGTGCTAGCCTATATGGACTAGCGGGAGATCTGGGCACAGATACGCAGTATTTT	CSASLYGLAGDLGTDTQYF
-	few	TRBJ2-1	TRBV7-9	TGTGCCAGCAGCTTAGGGGCAGCCTACAATGAGCAGTTCTTC	CASSLGAAYNEQFF
TRBD2	many	TRBJ2-1	TRBV29-1	TGCAGCGTTGAGGGGACTAGCGGGAGTACCATCTACAATGAGCAGTTCTTC	CSVEGTSGSTIYNEQFF
TRBD2	-	TRBJ2-1	TRBV14	TGTGCCAGCAGCCGACTAGCGGGAGACTACAATGAGCAGTTCTTC	CASSRLAGDYNEQFF
-	few	TRBJ2-1	TRBV6-6	TGTGCCAGCAGCCATCCGGACAGGGAGGGATTCTTC	CASSHPDREGFF
-	medium-sized	TRBJ2-1	TRBV20-1	TGCAGTGCTAGAGAGCAAAGCAATGAGCAGTTCTTC	CSAREQSNEQFF
-	-	TRBJ1-5	TRBV7-9	TGTGCCAGCAGCTTAGGGACGGTTAATCAGCCCCAGCATTTT	CASSLGTVNQPQHF
TRBD1	many	TRBJ1-1	TRBV4-1	TGCGCCAGCAGCAAAAACTCACAGGGGGGCACTGAAGCTTTCTTT	CASSKNSQGGTEAFF
-	many	TRBJ2-4	TRBV7-6	TGTGCCAGCAGCTTAGAGCCTCCGGGAGCCAAAAACATTCAGTACTTC	CASSLEPPGAKNIQYF
TRBD2	many	TRBJ2-1	TRBV6-5	TGTGCCAGCAGTTCCGGACTAGCCTTAAATGAGCAGTTCTTC	CASSSGLALNEQFF
-	-	TRBJ1-1	TRBV7-9	TGTGCCAGCAGCCTAACAGGGATAGCTTTCTTT	CASSLTGIAFF
-	-	TRBJ1-1	TRBV28	TGTGCCAGCAGTTTATTGGGTGCCATGAACACTGAAGCTTTCTTT	CASSLLGAMNTEAFF
-	many	TRBJ2-4	TRBV18	TGTGCCAGCTCACCGGGGCGCGGGACCAAAAACATTCAGTACTTC	CASSPGRGTKNIQYF
-	many	TRBJ2-2	TRBV5-6	TGTGCCAGCAGCTTCAGGGGACTCACCGGGGAGCTGTTTTTT	CASSFRGLTGELFF
TRBD1	few	TRBJ1-4	TRBV12-3/TRBV12-4	TGTGCCAGCAGTTCCTGGACAGGGGGCGGCTCTAATGAAAAACTGTTTTTT	CASSSWTGGGSNEKLFF